The source of this T cell receptor beta chain is a study of immune heterogeneity within non-small cell lung tumors. Bulk tumor genomic DNA, approximately 600 ng per sample, was used as template. The authors collected several far-apart biopsies from each primary tumor during surgery. Enrolled individuals presented with untreated, newly diagnosed non-small cell lung cancer and received curative surgery. Regarding this clonotype: Its antigen is not known.

This CDR3 contains 15 residues. Per germline, CDR1 SGHDT and CDR2 YYEEEE. The ends lost 6 bases at V and 5 bases at J; junction bases unmatched: 10. Multiplex PCR was performed with 32 V and 13 J primers, and it amplified TCR beta CDR3. Each CDR3 protein gets one entry after TCRdb re-called the multiplex PCR reads with MiXCR. This table has over 20,000 distinct CDR3 sequences, 25% to 35% appearing once. Study-level findings and limits: Each patient largely had their own distinct set of high-frequency T-cell receptor beta clonotypes. Within a patient, dominant CDR3 beta clonotypes were shared across sites, though different locations had unique frequent clones.

The sample was lung tumor tissue. V and J are TRBV5-6 and TRBJ2-1; 8 bases match TRBD1. This clonotype was obtained from a man between 40 and 49 years old with non-small cell lung cancer. CDR3 protein: CASILPGQDHNEQFF. CDR3 DNA: TGTGCCAGCATCCTCCCGGGACAGGATCACAATGAGCAGTTCTTC.